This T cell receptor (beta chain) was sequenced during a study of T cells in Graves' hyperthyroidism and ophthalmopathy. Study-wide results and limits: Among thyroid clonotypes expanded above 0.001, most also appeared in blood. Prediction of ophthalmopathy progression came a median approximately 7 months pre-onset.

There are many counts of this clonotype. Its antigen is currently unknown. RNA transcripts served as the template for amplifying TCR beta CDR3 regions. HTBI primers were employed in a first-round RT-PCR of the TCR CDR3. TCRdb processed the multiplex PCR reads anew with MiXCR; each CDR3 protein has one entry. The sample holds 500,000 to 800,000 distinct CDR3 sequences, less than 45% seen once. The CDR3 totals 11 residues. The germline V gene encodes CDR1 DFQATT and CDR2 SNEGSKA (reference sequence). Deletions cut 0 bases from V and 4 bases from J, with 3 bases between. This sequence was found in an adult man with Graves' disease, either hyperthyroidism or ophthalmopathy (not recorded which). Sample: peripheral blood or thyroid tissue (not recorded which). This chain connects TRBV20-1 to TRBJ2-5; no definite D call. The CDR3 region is CSARDGETQYF. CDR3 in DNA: TGCAGTGCTAGAGACGGAGAGACCCAGTACTTC.